This entry describes one T cell receptor beta chain. The junction does not match germline at one end; this may be a read error. TCRdb's copy holds only in-frame clones and misses some; the assay was immunoSEQ multiplex PCR. The data show around 81,000 clones, over 80% seen once. This sample stems from a study of blood T cell repertoires in COVID-19. Overall study: Material from acute and convalescent COVID-19 was sourced from the United States, Italy and Spain. Sources were T cells, B-cell-depleted T cells, or PBMCs; the material itself was cDNA or gDNA.

The CDR3 consists of 15 residues. From germline, CDR1 is SGHNT and CDR2 YYREEE (reference sequence). Specimen: peripheral blood. The chain employs TRBV5-4 and TRBJ1-4; TRBD1 might be the D (6 bases). The sequence derives from a man aged 45-65 years with acute or convalescent COVID-19. This CDR3 is CASTKGGQQPEYYDW. CDR3 bases: TGTGCCAGCACCAAAGGTGGACAGCAACCCGAATACTATGATTGG. The complete variable domain, with remaining parts taken from reference TRBV5-4 and TRBJ1-4, reads ETGVTQSPTHLIKTRGQQVTLRCSSQSGHNTVSWYQQALGQGPQFIFQYYREEENGRGNFPPRFSGLQFPNYSSELNVNALELDDSALYLCASTKGGQQPEYYDWGSGTQLSVL.